These 15 T cell receptor beta chains share one sample of origin, sequenced in a study of regulatory T cells in long-lasting Graves disease. HTBI primers from iRepertoire and Arm-PCR of CDR3 regions yielded the TCR beta libraries. TCRdb re-analysed the multiplex PCR reads in MiXCR, keeping a single row per CDR3 protein. The repertoire holds 600,000 to 650,000 distinct CDR3 sequences, with 16% as singletons. Time point specified: newly diagnosed GD, antithyroid drugs for less than 3 months. Following extraction of RNA from PBMCs, that RNA was used to make the TCR library. The same data also contributed to another study, on T cells in Graves' hyperthyroidism and ophthalmopathy.

Source: peripheral blood mononuclear cells (PBMCs), taken at new diagnosis, from a patient treated with antithyroid drugs. The receptors here all came from a woman aged 25 to 45 with Graves disease.

The CDR3 spells CASRSAGSINQPQHF. As DNA, the CDR3 is TGTGCCAGCAGATCCGCCGGGAGCATCAATCAGCCCCAGCATTTT. The chain carries TRBV12-3 or TRBV12-4 and TRBJ1-5; D unresolved. Between the trimmed V and J ends, which lost 6 bases and 3 bases, there was a span of 15 bases. The CDR3 sequence is 15 residues long.

The genes are TRBV30 and TRBJ2-7; maybe TRBD1 (6 bases). Deletions cut 2 bases from V and 4 bases from J, with 15 bases between. This CDR3 comprises 14 residues. The germline CDR1 and CDR2 sequences are GTSNPN and SVGIG (reference sequence). The CDR3 region has the DNA TGTGCCTGGAGTCTACAGGGCTCCCAATACGAGCAGTACTTC. Translated: CAWSLQGSQYEQYF.

This clonotype was counted a few times. CDR3 sequence (DNA): TGTGCCAGCAGCTGGTCTTCCTACGAGCAGTACTTC. This sequence encodes CASSWSSYEQYF. The chain combines TRBV28 with TRBJ2-7; D is unclear. Germline CDR1 reads MDHEN; CDR2 reads SYDVKM. Trimming took 6 bases from V and 1 from J, leaving 7 bases between them. CDR3 length: 12 residues.

This clonotype was found a few times. V is TRBV20-1 and J is TRBJ2-4, with D possibly matching TRBD2 (5 bases). This CDR3 spans 14 amino acids. Germline values: CDR1 DFQATT, CDR2 SNEGSKA (reference sequence). The V and J ends lost 0 bases and 8 bases respectively, with 14 bases between them. Here the CDR3 DNA reads TGCAGTGCTAGAGAGGGCGGGTTACGACACATTCAGTACTTC. Its protein product is CSAREGGLRHIQYF.

This chain uses TRBV19 with TRBJ1-5; TRBD1 matches at 7 bases. Per germline, CDR1 LNHDA and CDR2 SQIVND (reference sequence). After removal of 5 bases from V and 14 bases from J, the junction contained 9 bases not matched to a gene. This CDR3 is 12 amino acids long. The CDR3 spells CASSPRQGGKHF. The CDR3 nucleotides are TGTGCCAGTAGTCCCCGACAGGGCGGGAAGCATTTT.

For this clonotype: One base away lies a much larger clone, so this may be a sequencing read error. No conserved phenylalanine or tryptophan is present at the end of the CDR3, so a read error is the likely explanation. The gene calls are TRBV7-6 and TRBJ2-1; tentative D call: TRBD2 (5 bases). The CDR3 sequence is 13 residues long. V lost 2 bases, J lost 10 bases, and 12 bases lay in between. From germline, CDR1 is SGHVS and CDR2 FNYEAQ. As DNA, the CDR3 is TGTGCCAGCAGCTTAATGGTTACGGGAGAGCAGTTCCTC. Residues: CASSLMVTGEQFL.

The V call is TRBV9, the J call TRBJ2-5; 7 nucleotides line up with TRBD1. Germline trimming cut 3 bases from V and 4 bases from J; bases unmatched to any gene: 9. Germline CDR1 and CDR2: SGDLS and YYNGEE. The CDR3 is 15 residues long. This CDR3 is CASSAGWGTAETQYF. The CDR3 DNA reads as TGTGCCAGCAGCGCCGGCTGGGGGACAGCAGAGACCCAGTACTTC.

The chain is built from TRBV9 and TRBJ2-3; D is unresolved. The germline V and J ends were trimmed by 3 bases and 2 bases, with 16 bases remaining between them. CDR3 length equals 16 residues. Germline V lookup: CDR1 SGDLS, CDR2 YYNGEE. Here the CDR3 reads CASSGGPPGSTDTQYF. DNA of the CDR3: TGTGCCAGCAGCGGTGGGCCCCCGGGTTCCACAGATACGCAGTATTTT. Full variable domain (remainder filled in from reference TRBV9 and TRBJ2-3): DSGVTQTPKHLITATGQRVTLRCSPRSGDLSVYWYQQSLDQGLQFLIQYYNGEERAKGNILERFSAQQFPDLHSELNLSSLELGDSALYFCASSGGPPGSTDTQYFGPGTRLTVL.

In the case of this clonotype: Since a far larger clone is one base different, this is likely a read error. This chain links TRBV28 with TRBJ2-1; D is possibly TRBD1 or TRBD2 (5 bases each). Deletions cut 6 bases from V and 10 bases from J, with 22 bases between. Per the germline V gene, CDR1 is MDHEN and CDR2 is SYDVKM. The CDR3 runs to 15 residues. CDR3 in amino acids: CASRSSGTQPYEQFF. CDR3 nucleotides: TGTGCCAGCAGATCCTCAGGGACCCAACCCTACGAGCAGTTCTTC. The complete variable domain, with remaining parts taken from reference TRBV28 and TRBJ2-1, reads DVKVTQSSRYLVKRTGEKVFLECVQDMDHENMFWYRQDPGLGLRLIYFSYDVKMKEKGDIPEGYSVSREKKERFSLILESASTNQTSMYLCASRSSGTQPYEQFFGPGTRLTVL.

This clonotype showed up many times. The chain links TRBV20-1 to TRBJ1-4, with 8 bases fitting TRBD1. The CDR3 totals 14 residues. The germline V gene has CDR1 DFQATT and CDR2 SNEGSKA (reference sequence). With V trimmed by 3 bases and J by 8 bases, 8 bases remained unmatched. CDR3 bases: TGCAGTGCTAGGGGACAGGTGATTGGCGAAAAACTGTTTTTT. Its protein product is CSARGQVIGEKLFF.

The rearrangement links TRBV25-1 to TRBJ2-1, with 11 bases matching TRBD1. The CDR3 length is 16 residues. Germline CDR1 reads MGHDK; CDR2 reads SYGVNS. V shed 0 bases, J shed 7 bases, and the junction held 5 bases outside the gene matches. The CDR3: CASSEYYGTGGNEQFF. In DNA form, the CDR3 reads TGTGCCAGCAGTGAATATTATGGGACAGGGGGAAATGAGCAGTTCTTC.

V usage is TRBV28 and J usage is TRBJ1-5, with D unclear. CDR1 MDHEN and CDR2 SYDVKM come from the germline V gene. V lost 7 bases and J 3 bases, leaving 7 bases between the germline ends. The CDR3 has 12 amino acids. The CDR3 loop is CASTTSNQPQHF. The CDR3, as DNA: TGTGCCAGCACCACTTCCAATCAGCCCCAGCATTTT.

This clonotype was detected many times. V is TRBV12-3 or TRBV12-4 and J is TRBJ2-3; possible D gene TRBD1, 5 bases. The CDR3 has 14 amino acids. V gave up 5 bases and J gave up 3 bases, with 12 bases separating them. CDR3 loop: CASSLKGITDTQYF. For the CDR3, the DNA is TGTGCCAGCAGTCTTAAGGGGATTACAGATACGCAGTATTTT.

The rearrangement joins TRBV5-1 to TRBJ2-7; 8 bases fit TRBD1. Trimming at V came to 4 bases and at J to 3 bases, leaving 9 bases not matched to a gene. The CDR3 length is 15 residues. Looked up from germline, CDR1 is SGHRS and CDR2 is YFSETQ. CDR3 in DNA: TGCGCCAGCAGCCCGGGCTGGGGACAGGACTACGAGCAGTACTTC. It codes for CASSPGWGQDYEQYF.

This clonotype was detected a few times. The chain employs TRBV5-1 and TRBJ2-5; D may be TRBD1 (6 bases). Trimming pared 4 bases from V and 5 bases from J, leaving 15 bases between. The CDR3 extends over 14 amino acids. Germline V CDR1 and CDR2: SGHRS, YFSETQ. The chain's CDR3 is CASSLRTAGETQYF. As DNA, the CDR3 is TGCGCCAGCAGCCTCCGGACAGCTGGGGAGACCCAGTACTTC.